A single sample gave rise to the 25 T cell receptor beta chains below, sequenced in a study of regulatory T cells in long-lasting Graves disease. Arm-PCR of CDR3 regions with iRepertoire HTBI primers generated TCR beta libraries. TCRdb recomputed calls from the multiplex PCR reads with MiXCR, one row per CDR3 protein. The profile shows hundreds of thousands of distinct CDR3 sequences, over 20% of them singletons. Time point in this sample: persistent/refractory GD, antithyroid drugs over 5 years with positive TRAb. The TCR library used RNA extracted from PBMCs. The material sequenced was peripheral blood mononuclear cells (PBMCs), taken when the disease was refractory, from a patient treated with antithyroid drugs. The source of these receptors is a female donor with Graves disease.

Notes on this clonotype: A much larger clone sits a single nucleotide away, making a read error possible. The chain recombines TRBV20-1 with TRBJ1-2; possibly TRBD1 for D (6 bases). The V gene's germline CDR1 is DFQATT and CDR2 SNEGSKA (reference sequence). This CDR3 contains 12 residues. Trimming shortened V by 5 bases and J by 5 bases, and 12 bases separated the two germline ends. The CDR3 DNA sequence: TGCAGTGCTGGCCAACAGGGTTATGGCTACACCTTC. Residues: CSAGQQGYGYTF.

V is TRBV20-1 and J is TRBJ2-7; TRBD1 aligns across 7 bases. The germline gives CDR1 DFQATT, CDR2 SNEGSKA (reference sequence). Trimming removed 6 bases from V and 7 bases from J; junction bases left unmatched: 12. This CDR3 has 13 residues. CDR3 coding DNA: TGCAGTGCCACCGACAGGGAACGAGGGGAGCAGTACTTC. Residues: CSATDRERGEQYF.

The CDR3 DNA reads TGTGCCATAGGACAGCTTGGAATATCAGATACGCAGTATTTT. Translated, it gives CAIGQLGISDTQYF. The genes are TRBV2 and TRBJ2-3; maybe TRBD1 (6 bases). The germline V gene encodes CDR1 SNHLY and CDR2 FYNNEI. The germline V and J ends were trimmed by 10 bases and 4 bases, with 18 bases remaining between them. This CDR3 contains 14 residues.

This sequence joins TRBV20-1 and TRBJ1-1, with D possibly TRBD1 on 6 matching bases. This CDR3 comprises 16 residues. The V end was cut by 0 bases, the J end by 0 bases, with 14 bases between. Germline-derived CDR1 and CDR2 are DFQATT and SNEGSKA (reference sequence). The CDR3 sequence: CSARDPQGAMNTEAFF. CDR3 DNA sequence: TGCAGTGCTAGAGATCCACAGGGAGCCATGAACACTGAAGCTTTCTTT.

This clonotype was detected ten times or more. The V and J genes are TRBV20-1 and TRBJ1-2, with TRBD1 as a possible D gene (5 bases). The CDR3 consists of 12 residues. V lost 2 bases and J 8 bases, leaving 12 bases between the germline ends. The germline V gene has CDR1 DFQATT and CDR2 SNEGSKA (reference sequence). CDR3 residues: CSARPGSRGYTF. CDR3 coding DNA: TGCAGTGCTAGACCAGGGTCGCGGGGCTACACCTTC.

This clonotype was counted a few times. The rearrangement links TRBV9 to TRBJ2-2; D gene unclear. V was clipped by 0 bases and J by 5 bases, with 14 bases between them. This CDR3 has 16 amino acids. The germline CDR1 and CDR2 sequences are SGDLS and YYNGEE. DNA of the CDR3: TGTGCCAGCAGCGTAGCATTCGGGCAAAGGACCGGGGAGCTGTTTTTT. Translating it yields CASSVAFGQRTGELFF.

Regarding this clonotype: It may be a read error: a sequence one base away is much more abundant. CDR3 nucleotide sequence: TGTGCCAGTATCCCGGGGGGCAGCGGAACGAACACCGGGGAGCTGTCTTTT. It encodes CASIPGGSGTNTGELSF. V and J are TRBV19 and TRBJ2-2; D possibly corresponds to TRBD2 (7 bases). The CDR3 extends over 17 amino acids. The germline gives CDR1 LNHDA, CDR2 SQIVND (reference sequence).

The sample holds a few counts of this clonotype. The chain has TRBV10-3 and TRBJ1-2; TRBD1 matches 12 bases. V lost 2 bases and J lost 5; bases outside the gene matches: 9. The CDR3 runs 17 residues. CDR1 and CDR2 (germline): ENHRY, SYGVKD. The CDR3 protein is CAISESVGQGARYGYTF. CDR3 sequence (DNA): TGTGCCATCAGTGAGAGTGTGGGACAGGGGGCAAGGTATGGCTACACCTTC.

This clonotype was counted at least ten times. V and J are TRBV6-1 and TRBJ1-5, with 11 bases identical to TRBD1. Trimming removed 6 bases from V and 0 bases from J; junction bases left unmatched: 10. In germline, CDR1 is MNHNS, CDR2 SASEGT. This CDR3 is 18 amino acids long. CDR3 in amino acids: CASRLDRGRTYSNQPQHF. The CDR3 nucleotides read TGTGCCAGCAGATTGGACAGGGGGCGGACTTATAGCAATCAGCCCCAGCATTTT.

As for this clonotype: Possible read error: a much larger clone is one base away. The gene calls are TRBV7-2 and TRBJ2-7; 10 bases align to TRBD2. Germline V gene data show CDR1 as SGHTA and CDR2 as FQGNSA. This CDR3 comprises 15 residues. This CDR3 reads CASSEGLAVAYVQYF. In DNA form, the CDR3 reads TGTGCCAGCAGCGAAGGACTAGCGGTTGCCTACGTGCAGTACTTC.

This clonotype occurred many times. V gene TRBV7-9 combines with J gene TRBJ2-5, with TRBD1 matching over 9 bases. Germline V CDR1 and CDR2: SEHNR, FQNEAQ (reference sequence). The CDR3 extends over 15 amino acids. J gave up 5 bases and V 5 bases, and 9 bases lay outside the gene matches. The CDR3 coding sequence is TGTGCCAGCAGCCCAGGGGACAGGGAAGGGGAGACCCAGTACTTC. It specifies CASSPGDREGETQYF.

At least ten counts were recorded for this clonotype. V usage is TRBV24-1 and J usage is TRBJ2-5; tentative D call: TRBD1 (6 bases). Trimming took 3 bases from V and 3 from J, leaving 13 bases between them. Per germline, CDR1 KGHDR and CDR2 SFDVKD. The CDR3 totals 15 residues. CDR3 amino acids: CATSDQDTGKETQYF. In DNA, the CDR3 is TGTGCCACCAGTGATCAAGATACAGGGAAAGAGACCCAGTACTTC.

This clonotype has a handful of counts. The rearrangement links TRBV3-1 to TRBJ1-3; TRBD1 is a possible D gene (5 bases). The CDR3 sequence is 16 residues long. Trimming stripped 2 bases from V and 2 bases from J, with 13 bases between. The germline CDR1 and CDR2 sequences are LGHDT and YNNKEL (reference sequence). CDR3 sequence (DNA): TGTGCCAGCAGCCAACAGCCCGGGGCGGCTGGAAACACCATATATTTT. This gives the protein CASSQQPGAAGNTIYF.

This clonotype showed up just once. The chain carries TRBV10-1 and TRBJ2-2; 10 bases line up with TRBD2. Losses at the gene ends were 3 bases for V and 6 bases for J; bases not matched to a gene: 4. CDR3 length equals 15 residues. The germline V gene has CDR1 WNHNN and CDR2 SYGVQD (reference sequence). The DNA for the CDR3 is TGCGCCAGCAGTGACGAAGGGACTAGCGCCGGGGAGCTGTTTTTT. The encoded protein is CASSDEGTSAGELFF.

This clonotype was seen many times. Here the CDR3 DNA reads TGTGCCAGCAGTTACGGTGGCCCAACGCAGCCCCAGCATTTT. Its protein is CASSYGGPTQPQHF. The chain recombines TRBV6-8 with TRBJ1-5; D is unresolved. The CDR3 has 14 amino acids. Trimming took off 2 bases at V and 7 bases at J, with 12 bases between the two ends. Germline V gives CDR1 MNHGY, CDR2 SAAAGT.

This clonotype was seen at least ten times. The V and J genes are TRBV28 and TRBJ2-7; tentative D call: TRBD1 (6 bases). V was cut by 5 bases and J by 2 bases, with 16 bases left in between. The CDR3 length is 15 residues. Germline CDR1 reads MDHEN; CDR2 reads SYDVKM. The CDR3 protein is CASSLTGLRAYEQYF. The DNA for the CDR3 is TGTGCCAGCAGTCTTACAGGGCTCCGGGCCTACGAGCAGTACTTC.

The chain couples TRBV2 to TRBJ2-3; D remains ambiguous. Trimming cost V 1 base and J 7 bases, with 15 bases left between them. CDR1 SNHLY and CDR2 FYNNEI come from the germline V gene. The CDR3 contains 15 residues. In DNA, the CDR3 is TGTGCCAGCAGTGAAGGGGTGGAACTGACCTATACGCAGTATTTT. As protein: CASSEGVELTYTQYF.

In its sample, this clonotype was seen many times. This sequence joins TRBV6-2 or TRBV6-3 and TRBJ1-2; no definite D call. The CDR3 covers 15 residues. Germline lookup yields CDR1 MNHEY and CDR2 SVGEGT. Trimming left V 0 bases short and J 2 bases short, with 10 bases between. The CDR3 is CASSYSSHNNYGYTF. In DNA form, the CDR3 reads TGTGCCAGCAGTTACTCGAGCCACAACAACTATGGCTACACCTTC.

This clonotype has a count of ten or more. The genes are TRBV2 and TRBJ1-6, with a weak D call TRBD1 (5 bases). V lost 8 bases to trimming and J lost 0 bases, with 17 bases between them. Germline loops: CDR1 SNHLY, CDR2 FYNNEI. This CDR3 spans 17 amino acids. CDR3 nucleotides: TGTGCCAGCTGTCCCCGGGGGAGAATCTCCTATAATTCACCCCTCCACTTT. Translation: CASCPRGRISYNSPLHF.

In its sample, this clonotype was seen a few times. This rearrangement joins TRBV7-2 to TRBJ2-3, with D tentatively TRBD1 (5 bases). The CDR3 has 15 amino acids. V dropped 1 base and J dropped 0 bases, with 8 bases sitting between them. Germline CDR1 is SGHTA and CDR2 is FQGNSA. The CDR3 DNA follows: TGTGCCAGCAGCTTAGACGGACATAGCACAGATACGCAGTATTTT. Protein: CASSLDGHSTDTQYF.

This clonotype has at least ten counts. The gene calls are TRBV6-1 and TRBJ1-2; D uncertain. Trimming took 4 bases from V and 2 from J, leaving 11 bases between them. Germline V lookup: CDR1 MNHNS, CDR2 SASEGT. The CDR3 is 14 residues long. CDR3: CASSGRESNYGYTF. As DNA, the CDR3 is TGTGCCAGCAGTGGCCGGGAGTCGAACTATGGCTACACCTTC.

This clonotype was counted a few times. This rearrangement joins TRBV20-1 to TRBJ2-7; 10 nucleotides agree with TRBD1. This CDR3 has 15 residues. The V and J ends lost 3 bases and 2 bases, in that order; junction bases with no gene match: 7. From germline, CDR1 is DFQATT and CDR2 SNEGSKA (reference sequence). The CDR3 nucleotides read TGCAGTGCTAGCCCCGGGACAGGGGTTCCCTACGAGCAGTACTTC. Protein: CSASPGTGVPYEQYF.

Many counts were recorded for this clonotype. The CDR3 loop reads CAISEYELALTGTQYF. The CDR3 DNA reads as TGTGCCATCAGTGAATATGAGTTAGCGCTAACGGGGACCCAGTACTTC. V is TRBV10-3 and J is TRBJ2-5, with D maybe TRBD2 (5 bases). The germline CDR1 and CDR2 sequences are ENHRY and SYGVKD. The CDR3 contains 16 residues. Trimming took off 3 bases at V and 7 bases at J, with 21 bases between the two ends.

There are a few counts of this clonotype. The chain employs TRBV10-1 and TRBJ1-1; perhaps TRBD1 as D (6 bases). Per the germline V gene, CDR1 is WNHNN and CDR2 is SYGVQD (reference sequence). The V end was cut by 4 bases, the J end by 4 bases, with 19 bases between. The CDR3 is made up of 16 amino acids. The DNA for the CDR3 is TGCGCCAGCAGTGGGAACAGGGAAAGTCTCGGCACTGAAGCTTTCTTT. This codes for CASSGNRESLGTEAFF.

Ten or more counts support this clonotype. The chain carries TRBV20-1 and TRBJ2-7, with 10 bases identical to TRBD2. The CDR3 loop spans 14 amino acids. The V and J ends lost 3 bases and 2 bases, in that order; junction bases with no gene match: 4. Germline V gene sequence: CDR1 DFQATT, CDR2 SNEGSKA (reference sequence). The CDR3 spells CSASGTSEPYEQYF. The CDR3 DNA reads TGCAGTGCTAGTGGGACTAGCGAACCCTACGAGCAGTACTTC.